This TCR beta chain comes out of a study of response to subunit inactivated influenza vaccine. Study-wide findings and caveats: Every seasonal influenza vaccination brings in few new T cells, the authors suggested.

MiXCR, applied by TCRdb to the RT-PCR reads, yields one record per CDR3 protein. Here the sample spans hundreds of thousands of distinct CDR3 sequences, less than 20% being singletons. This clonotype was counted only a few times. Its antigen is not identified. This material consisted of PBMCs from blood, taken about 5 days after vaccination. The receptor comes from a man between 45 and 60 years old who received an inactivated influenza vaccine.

The CDR3 DNA is TGTGCCAGCAGGGTAAGCGGGAGTGCCTACAATGAGCAGTTCTTC. Residues: CASRVSGSAYNEQFF. The chain uses TRBV28 and TRBJ2-1; TRBD2 aligns across 8 bases. Germline-derived CDR1 and CDR2 are MDHEN and SYDVKM. With V trimmed by 6 bases and J by 2 bases, 6 bases remained unmatched. The CDR3 has 15 amino acids.